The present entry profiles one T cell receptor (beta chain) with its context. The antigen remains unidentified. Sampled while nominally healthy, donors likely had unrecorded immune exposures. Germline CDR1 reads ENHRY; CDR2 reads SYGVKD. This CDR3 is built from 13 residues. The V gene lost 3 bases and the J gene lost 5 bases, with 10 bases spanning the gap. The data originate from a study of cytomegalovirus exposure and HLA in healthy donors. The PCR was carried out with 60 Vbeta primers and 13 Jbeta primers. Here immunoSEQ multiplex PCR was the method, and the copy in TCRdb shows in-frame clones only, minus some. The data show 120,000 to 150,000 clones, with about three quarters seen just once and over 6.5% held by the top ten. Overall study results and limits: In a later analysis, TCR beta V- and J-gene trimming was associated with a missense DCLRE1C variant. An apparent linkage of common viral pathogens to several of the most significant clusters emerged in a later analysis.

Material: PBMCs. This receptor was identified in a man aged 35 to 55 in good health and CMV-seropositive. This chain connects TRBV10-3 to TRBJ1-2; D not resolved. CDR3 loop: CAISETVQYGYTF. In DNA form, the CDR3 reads TGTGCCATCAGTGAAACAGTTCAGTATGGCTACACCTTC.